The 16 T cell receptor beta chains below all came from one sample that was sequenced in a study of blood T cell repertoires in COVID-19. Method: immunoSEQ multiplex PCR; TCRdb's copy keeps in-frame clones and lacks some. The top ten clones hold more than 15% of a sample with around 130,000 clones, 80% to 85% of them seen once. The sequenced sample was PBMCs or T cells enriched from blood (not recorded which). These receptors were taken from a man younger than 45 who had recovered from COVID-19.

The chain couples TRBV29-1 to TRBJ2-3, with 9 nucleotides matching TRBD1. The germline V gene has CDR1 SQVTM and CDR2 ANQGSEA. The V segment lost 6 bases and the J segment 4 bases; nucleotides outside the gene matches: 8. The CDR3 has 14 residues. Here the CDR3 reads CSVHPGTGSDTQYF. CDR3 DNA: TGCAGCGTCCACCCCGGGACAGGGTCAGATACGCAGTATTTT.

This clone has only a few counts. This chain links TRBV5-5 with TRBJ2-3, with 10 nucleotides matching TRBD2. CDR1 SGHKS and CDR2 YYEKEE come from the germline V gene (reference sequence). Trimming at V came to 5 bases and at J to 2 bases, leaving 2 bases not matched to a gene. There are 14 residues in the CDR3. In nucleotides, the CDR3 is TGTGCCAGCAGGGGACTAGCGACCACAGATACGCAGTATTTT. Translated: CASRGLATTDTQYF.

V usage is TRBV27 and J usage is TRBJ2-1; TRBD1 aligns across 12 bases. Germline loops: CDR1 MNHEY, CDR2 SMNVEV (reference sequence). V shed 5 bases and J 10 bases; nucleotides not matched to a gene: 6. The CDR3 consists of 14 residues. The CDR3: CASSPGQGAGEQFF. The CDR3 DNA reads TGTGCCAGCAGTCCGGGACAGGGGGCCGGGGAGCAGTTCTTC.

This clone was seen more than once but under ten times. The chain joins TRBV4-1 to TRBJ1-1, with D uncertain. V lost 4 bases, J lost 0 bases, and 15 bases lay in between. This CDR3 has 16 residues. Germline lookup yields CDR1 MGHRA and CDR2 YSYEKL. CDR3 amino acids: CASSLQLPALNTEAFF. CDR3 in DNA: TGCGCCAGCAGCCTACAACTACCAGCCTTGAACACTGAAGCTTTCTTT.

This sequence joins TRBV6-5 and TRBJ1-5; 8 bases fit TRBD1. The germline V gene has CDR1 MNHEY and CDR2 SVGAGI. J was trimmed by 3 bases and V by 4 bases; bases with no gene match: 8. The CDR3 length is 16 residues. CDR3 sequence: CASSSTDRADNQPQHF. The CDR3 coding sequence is TGTGCCAGCAGTTCCACGGACAGGGCCGACAATCAGCCCCAGCATTTT.

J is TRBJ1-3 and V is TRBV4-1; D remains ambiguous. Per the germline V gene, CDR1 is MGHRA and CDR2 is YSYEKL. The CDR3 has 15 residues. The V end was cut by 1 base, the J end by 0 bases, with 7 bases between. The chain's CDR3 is CASSQVRSSGNTIYF. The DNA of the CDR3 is TGCGCCAGCAGCCAAGTTCGGAGCTCTGGAAACACCATATATTTT.

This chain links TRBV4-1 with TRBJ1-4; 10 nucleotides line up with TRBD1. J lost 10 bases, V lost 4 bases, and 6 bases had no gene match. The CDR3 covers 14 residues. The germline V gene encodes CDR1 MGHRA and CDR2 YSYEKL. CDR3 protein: CASSPDRGFAKLFF. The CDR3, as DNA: TGCGCCAGCAGCCCGGACAGGGGGTTCGCAAAACTGTTTTTT.

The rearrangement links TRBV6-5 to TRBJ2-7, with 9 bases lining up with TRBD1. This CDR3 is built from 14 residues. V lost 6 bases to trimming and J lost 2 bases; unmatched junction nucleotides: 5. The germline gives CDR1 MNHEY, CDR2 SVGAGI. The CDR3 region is CASRQGQGTYEQYV. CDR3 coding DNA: TGTGCCAGCAGACAGGGACAGGGTACCTACGAGCAGTACGTC.

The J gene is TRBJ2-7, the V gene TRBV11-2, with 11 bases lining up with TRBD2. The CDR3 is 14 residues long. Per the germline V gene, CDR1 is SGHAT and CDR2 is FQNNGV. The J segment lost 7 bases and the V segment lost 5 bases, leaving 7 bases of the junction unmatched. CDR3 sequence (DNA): TGTGCCAGCAGCCTAGCGGGAGGACACTCGGAGCAGTACTTC. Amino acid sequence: CASSLAGGHSEQYF. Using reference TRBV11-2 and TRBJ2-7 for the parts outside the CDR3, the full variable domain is EAGVAQSPRYKIIEKRQSVAFWCNPISGHATLYWYQQILGQGPKLLIQFQNNGVVDDSQLPKDRFSAERLKGVDSTLKIQPAKLEDSAVYLCASSLAGGHSEQYFGPGTRLTVT.

CDR3 in DNA: TGTGCCAGCAGCTTATATCTCTGGGGACAGGGGGGCTACGAGCAGTACTTC. This encodes CASSLYLWGQGGYEQYF. This chain uses TRBV11-2 with TRBJ2-7; 11 positions agree with TRBD1. This CDR3 is built from 17 residues. Per germline, CDR1 SGHAT and CDR2 FQNNGV. The V gene end was trimmed by 2 bases and the J gene end by 3 bases; junction bases not matched to a gene: 9.

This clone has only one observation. The CDR3 sequence: CASGQTSTDTQYF. The CDR3 region has the DNA TGTGCTAGTGGTCAGACAAGCACAGATACGCAGTATTTT. The V and J genes are TRBV12-5 and TRBJ2-3; D not certain. This CDR3 comprises 13 residues. CDR1 and CDR2 from the germline V gene are LGHNT and FRNRAP. V dropped 5 bases and J dropped 0 bases, with 6 bases sitting between them. The complete variable domain, with remaining parts taken from reference TRBV12-5 and TRBJ2-3, reads DARVTQTPRHKVTEMGQEVTMRCQPILGHNTVFWYRQTMMQGLELLAYFRNRAPLDDSGMPKDRFSAEMPDATLATLKIQPSEPRDSAVYFCASGQTSTDTQYFGPGTRLTVL.

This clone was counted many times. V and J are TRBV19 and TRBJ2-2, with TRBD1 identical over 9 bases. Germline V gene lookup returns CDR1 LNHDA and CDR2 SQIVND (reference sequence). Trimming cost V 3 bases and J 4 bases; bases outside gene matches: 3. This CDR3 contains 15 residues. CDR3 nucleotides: TGTGCCAGTAGTATGGGACAGGGAGCCACCGGGGAGCTGTTTTTT. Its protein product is CASSMGQGATGELFF.

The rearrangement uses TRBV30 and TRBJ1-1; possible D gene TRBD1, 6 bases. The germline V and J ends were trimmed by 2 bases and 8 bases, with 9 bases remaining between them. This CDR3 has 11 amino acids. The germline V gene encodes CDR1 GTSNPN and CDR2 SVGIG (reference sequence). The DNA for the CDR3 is TGTGCCTGGAGTCCTGGGACAGAAGCTTTCTTT. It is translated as CAWSPGTEAFF.

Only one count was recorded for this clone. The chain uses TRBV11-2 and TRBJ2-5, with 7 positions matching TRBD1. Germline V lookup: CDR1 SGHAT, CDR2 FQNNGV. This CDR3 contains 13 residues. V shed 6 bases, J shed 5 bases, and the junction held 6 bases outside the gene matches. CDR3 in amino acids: CASSPDRAETQYF. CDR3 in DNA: TGTGCCAGCAGTCCTGACAGGGCGGAGACCCAGTACTTC.

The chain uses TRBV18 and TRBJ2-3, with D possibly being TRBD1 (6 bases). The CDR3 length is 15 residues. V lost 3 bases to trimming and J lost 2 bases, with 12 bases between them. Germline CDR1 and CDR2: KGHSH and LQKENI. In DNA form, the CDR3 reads TGTGCCAGCTCACCGACAGGTCCCATCACAGATACGCAGTATTTT. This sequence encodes CASSPTGPITDTQYF. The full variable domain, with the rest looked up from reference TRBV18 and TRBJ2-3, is NAGVMQNPRHLVRRRGQEARLRCSPMKGHSHVYWYRQLPEEGLKFMVYLQKENIIDESGMPKERFSAEFPKEGPSILRIQQVVRGDSAAYFCASSPTGPITDTQYFGPGTRLTVL.

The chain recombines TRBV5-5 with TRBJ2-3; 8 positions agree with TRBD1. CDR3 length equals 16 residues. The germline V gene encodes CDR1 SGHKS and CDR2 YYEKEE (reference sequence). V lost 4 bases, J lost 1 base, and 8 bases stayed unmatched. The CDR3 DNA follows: TGTGCCAGCAGCCAGATCGACAGGGGTGGCACAGATACGCAGTATTTT. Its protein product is CASSQIDRGGTDTQYF.